The 25 T cell receptor beta chains given below trace back to one sample, sequenced in a study of T cell changes during pregnancy in multiple sclerosis. Profiled with immunoSEQ multiplex PCR; TCRdb holds only in-frame clones, not every one. The table includes 58,000 or so clones, about 92% detected once. Sequenced here: peripheral blood, sampled in the first trimester of pregnancy. The origin of the receptors is a female donor with multiple sclerosis, enrolled in a pregnancy study.

In this sample, this clone turned up once. The genes are TRBV7-9 and TRBJ1-1, with no clear D. V was pared by 3 bases and J by 7 bases, with 21 bases between. Germline V gives CDR1 SEHNR, CDR2 FQNEAQ (reference sequence). CDR3 size: 16 residues. The CDR3 region has the DNA TGTGCCAGCAGCTTTAGTAATACGGCGGCCCTCGTTGAAGCTTTCTTT. Translation gives CASSFSNTAALVEAFF. The complete variable domain, with remaining parts taken from reference TRBV7-9 and TRBJ1-1, reads DTGVSQNPRHKITKRGQNVTFRCDPISEHNRLYWYRQTLGQGPEFLTYFQNEAQLEKSRLLSDRFSAERPKGSFSTLEIQRTEQGDSAMYLCASSFSNTAALVEAFFGQGTRLTVV.

The V call is TRBV11-3, the J call TRBJ2-5, with D unclear. CDR3 length equals 13 residues. Trimming shortened V by 1 base and J by 3 bases, and 6 bases separated the two germline ends. CDR1 is SGHNT and CDR2 is YENEEA in the germline V gene. CDR3 region: CASSLGLKETQYF. The CDR3 DNA reads as TGTGCCAGCAGCTTAGGCCTAAAAGAGACCCAGTACTTC.

This chain uses TRBV11-3 with TRBJ1-1; 8 bases match TRBD1. In germline, CDR1 is SGHNT, CDR2 YENEEA. CDR3 length: 16 amino acids. J lost 3 bases, V lost 5 bases, and 11 bases had no gene match. This CDR3 is CASSAPTGVGDTEAFF. CDR3 coding DNA: TGTGCCAGCAGCGCCCCGACAGGGGTGGGCGACACTGAAGCTTTCTTT.

The V gene is TRBV19, the J gene TRBJ1-3; 9 bases line up with TRBD1. Germline CDR1 reads LNHDA; CDR2 reads SQIVND (reference sequence). The CDR3 contains 19 residues. Germline trimming cut 5 bases from V and 0 bases from J; bases unmatched to any gene: 14. The chain's CDR3 is CASSVIQGAAGNSGNTIYF. The CDR3 DNA follows: TGTGCCAGTAGTGTAATACAGGGGGCCGCCGGGAACTCTGGAAACACCATATATTTT.

The J gene is TRBJ1-1, the V gene TRBV5-1, with D tentatively TRBD1 (5 bases). V lost 4 bases and J lost 0, with 16 bases in between. CDR1 is SGHRS, CDR2 YFSETQ, per germline. The CDR3 contains 16 residues. DNA of the CDR3: TGCGCCAGCAGCCCAACTGGGGCTGTCATGAACACTGAAGCTTTCTTT. This encodes CASSPTGAVMNTEAFF.

This chain connects TRBV28 to TRBJ1-1, with 9 positions matching TRBD1. The length of the CDR3 is 14 residues. The germline gives CDR1 MDHEN, CDR2 SYDVKM. V gave up 7 bases and J gave up 4 bases; unmatched junction bases: 7. Written as DNA, the CDR3 is TGTGCCAGCACCACTCACAGGGGGCTCACTGAAGCTTTCTTT. Encoded protein: CASTTHRGLTEAFF.

The chain couples TRBV6-1 to TRBJ1-2; a weak D match, TRBD1 (5 bases). Trimming cost V 8 bases and J 10 bases, with 26 bases left between them. Germline V lookup: CDR1 MNHNS, CDR2 SASEGT. The CDR3 extends over 15 amino acids. The CDR3 sequence: CASAKSTGDYSIYTF. CDR3 nucleotides: TGTGCCAGCGCGAAGTCGACCGGGGACTATAGCATCTACACCTTC.

This chain connects TRBV30 to TRBJ2-3; the D is unclear. V was trimmed by 5 bases and J by 9 bases, leaving 18 bases between them. The CDR3 sequence is 13 residues long. Per germline, CDR1 GTSNPN and CDR2 SVGIG (reference sequence). The CDR3 DNA reads TGTGCCTGGGGTAACCCAGGCACTCAGACGCAGTATTTT. Translating gives CAWGNPGTQTQYF.

This clone was found once. The chain combines TRBV7-9 with TRBJ2-3; TRBD2 agrees at 7 bases. The CDR3 covers 15 residues. Unmatched junction bases numbered 5, after V lost 5 bases and J lost 0 bases. Germline loops: CDR1 SEHNR, CDR2 FQNEAQ (reference sequence). CDR3 in DNA: TGTGCCAGCAGCGCAACTAGCGCTAGCACAGATACGCAGTATTTT. Protein product: CASSATSASTDTQYF.

The genes are TRBV4-3 and TRBJ2-4, with 9 bases that match TRBD1. Germline CDR1 and CDR2: LGHNA and YSLEER. The CDR3 loop spans 15 amino acids. The J segment lost 6 bases and the V segment lost 0 bases, leaving 3 bases of the junction unmatched. CDR3: CASSQDGTGINIQYF. The CDR3 nucleotides are TGCGCCAGCAGCCAAGATGGGACAGGGATAAACATTCAGTACTTC.

The gene calls are TRBV4-1 and TRBJ2-1; 14 nucleotides match TRBD2. V dropped 3 bases and J dropped 7; count of bases not matched to a gene: 5. Germline V gene data show CDR1 as MGHRA and CDR2 as YSYEKL. The CDR3 loop spans 16 amino acids. CDR3 in amino acids: CASSQGLAGELNEQFF. The CDR3 coding sequence is TGCGCCAGCAGCCAGGGACTAGCGGGAGAATTAAATGAGCAGTTCTTC.

The chain couples TRBV7-6 to TRBJ2-5, with 8 positions matching TRBD2. CDR1 is SGHVS, CDR2 FNYEAQ, per germline. Trimming at V came to 1 base and at J to 0 bases, leaving 4 bases not matched to a gene. This CDR3 has 16 residues. CDR3 DNA sequence: TGTGCCAGCAGCTTAGGTAGTAGCGGGAACCAAGAGACCCAGTACTTC. The encoded protein is CASSLGSSGNQETQYF. The full variable domain, with the rest looked up from reference TRBV7-6 and TRBJ2-5, is GAGVSQSPRYKVTKRGQDVALRCDPISGHVSLYWYRQALGQGPEFLTYFNYEAQQDKSGLPNDRFSAERPEGSISTLTIQRTEQRDSAMYRCASSLGSSGNQETQYFGPGTRLLVL.

The chain employs TRBV19 and TRBJ2-7, with D perhaps TRBD1 (6 bases). This CDR3 is built from 13 residues. The ends were cut back, 7 bases at V and 6 bases at J, with 16 bases in the middle. Per the germline V gene, CDR1 is LNHDA and CDR2 is SQIVND (reference sequence). The CDR3, as DNA: TGTGCCAGTAAGACGAGGGGGACCGGCGAGCAGTACTTC. The encoded protein is CASKTRGTGEQYF.

J is TRBJ2-7 and V is TRBV29-1; 10 bases line up with TRBD2. Trimming at V came to 1 base and at J to 4 bases, leaving 10 bases not matched to a gene. The V gene's germline CDR1 is SQVTM and CDR2 ANQGSEA. The CDR3 length is 16 residues. CDR3 residues: CSVEGSPSGSIYEQYF. In DNA form, the CDR3 reads TGCAGCGTTGAAGGGTCTCCTAGCGGGAGTATTTACGAGCAGTACTTC.

The rearrangement links TRBV11-2 to TRBJ1-2, with D unclear. This CDR3 region has 12 residues. Germline-derived CDR1 and CDR2 are SGHAT and FQNNGV. V shed 4 bases and J shed 3 bases, with 6 bases lying between them. CDR3 DNA sequence: TGTGCCAGCAGCTCAGACGACTATGGCTACACCTTC. It translates to CASSSDDYGYTF.

CDR3 residues: CASSRLAGGGTQYF. The CDR3 coding sequence is TGTGCCAGCAGTAGACTAGCGGGAGGTGGGACCCAGTACTTC. The rearrangement links TRBV7-2 to TRBJ2-5, with TRBD2 identical over 13 bases. J was trimmed by 7 bases and V by 6 bases; bases with no gene match: 5. The CDR3 is made up of 14 amino acids. CDR1 SGHTA and CDR2 FQGNSA come from the germline V gene.

The chain employs TRBV15 and TRBJ2-5, with no clear D. Trimming left V 1 base short and J 2 bases short, with 8 bases between. This CDR3 region has 14 residues. Per germline, CDR1 LNHNV and CDR2 YYDKDF (reference sequence). The CDR3 loop is CATSRGVEQETQYF. CDR3 in DNA: TGTGCCACCAGCAGAGGGGTGGAGCAAGAGACCCAGTACTTC.

The V gene is TRBV28, the J gene TRBJ2-6, with D possibly matching TRBD1 (5 bases). There are 17 residues in the CDR3. Germline values: CDR1 MDHEN, CDR2 SYDVKM. Trimming left V 3 bases short and J 0 bases short, with 12 bases between. CDR3 nucleotides: TGTGCCAGCAGTTTGTGGGGCATAAACTCTGGGGCCAACGTCCTGACTTTC. It yields the protein CASSLWGINSGANVLTF.

The V gene is TRBV5-1, the J gene TRBJ2-7; 9 bases match TRBD2. From germline, CDR1 is SGHRS and CDR2 YFSETQ. This CDR3 contains 15 residues. Trimming at V came to 4 bases and at J to 2 bases, leaving 7 bases not matched to a gene. CDR3 nucleotide sequence: TGCGCCAGCAGCGGGACAGCGGGAGGTACCTACGAGCAGTACTTC. Translated: CASSGTAGGTYEQYF.

The chain has TRBV7-9 and TRBJ2-5, with TRBD2 matching 11 bases. V dropped 4 bases and J dropped 1; count of bases not matched to a gene: 5. There are 16 residues in the CDR3. CDR1 SEHNR and CDR2 FQNEAQ come from the germline V gene (reference sequence). This CDR3 reads CASSSLAGGIQETQYF. The CDR3 nucleotides are TGTGCCAGCAGCTCCTTAGCGGGAGGGATCCAAGAGACCCAGTACTTC.

This rearrangement joins TRBV30 to TRBJ1-1; tentative D call: TRBD1 (5 bases). CDR3 length equals 14 residues. The germline CDR1 and CDR2 sequences are GTSNPN and SVGIG (reference sequence). V lost 5 bases and J lost 5, with 18 bases in between. CDR3 in DNA: TGTGCCTGGGTTCTCCTTGGGGGGAGGACTGAAGCTTTCTTT. It is translated as CAWVLLGGRTEAFF. Full variable domain (outside the CDR3, taken from reference TRBV30 and TRBJ1-1): SQTIHQWPATLVQPVGSPLSLECTVEGTSNPNLYWYRQAAGRGLQLLFYSVGIGQISSEVPQNLSASRPQDRQFILSSKKLLLSDSGFYLCAWVLLGGRTEAFFGQGTRLTVV.

The CDR3 DNA reads as TGTGCCAGCAGCTTAGACGTCCGTGGGCGAGGGAATAAGTACTTC. Translated: CASSLDVRGRGNKYF. This chain links TRBV7-2 with TRBJ2-7; tentative D call: TRBD2 (5 bases). The CDR3 extends over 15 amino acids. Between the trimmed V and J ends, which lost 1 base and 11 bases, there was a span of 21 bases. Germline lookup yields CDR1 SGHTA and CDR2 FQGNSA.

This chain uses TRBV5-1 with TRBJ2-1, with 12 bases matching TRBD2. CDR1 SGHRS and CDR2 YFSETQ come from the germline V gene. V shed 0 bases and J 5 bases; nucleotides not matched to a gene: 3. The CDR3 sequence is 16 residues long. The DNA of the CDR3 is TGCGCCAGCAGCTTGGCCCCTAGCGGGAGGGACAATGAGCAGTTCTTC. Protein product: CASSLAPSGRDNEQFF. Combining the CDR3 with reference TRBV5-1 and TRBJ2-1 gives the whole variable domain KAGVTQTPRYLIKTRGQQVTLSCSPISGHRSVSWYQQTPGQGLQFLFEYFSETQRNKGNFPGRFSGRQFSNSRSEMNVSTLELGDSALYLCASSLAPSGRDNEQFFGPGTRLTVL.

This clone was seen more than once but under ten times. The rearrangement uses TRBV30 and TRBJ2-5; TRBD2 aligns across 9 bases. V lost 2 bases, J lost 2 bases, and 3 bases stayed unmatched. There are 14 residues in the CDR3. The germline gives CDR1 GTSNPN, CDR2 SVGIG (reference sequence). CDR3 loop: CAWSSGRRQETQYF. The CDR3, as DNA: TGTGCCTGGAGTAGCGGGAGGAGGCAAGAGACCCAGTACTTC.

The V gene is TRBV11-3, the J gene TRBJ2-6; the D gene is possibly TRBD1 (6 bases). V was trimmed by 5 bases and J by 0 bases, leaving 17 bases between them. CDR3 size: 18 residues. Germline CDR1 SGHNT, CDR2 YENEEA. The CDR3 reads CASSPGTRDNSGANVLTF. The CDR3 region has the DNA TGTGCCAGCAGCCCCGGGACAAGAGATAACTCTGGGGCCAACGTCCTGACTTTC.